A selection of T cell receptor beta chains follows, all from one sample in a study of T cell responses to AZD1222 COVID-19 vaccine. This table comes from immunoSEQ multiplex PCR, and its TCRdb copy is limited to in-frame clones, with some not included. The table includes 95,000 to 150,000 clones, approximately 89% detected once. This specimen consisted of peripheral blood, obtained on day 0 of AZD1222 vaccination. The source is an adult in good health. Each CDR3 is given with its conserved first and last residue. Each record gives: J gene, D gene, V gene, clone size, CDR3 protein, CDR3 DNA. D genes are given only for firm matches. Clone size is not always given. Where it is, it says once, few, many or a class for expanded clones.

TRBJ1-2 | - | TRBV14 | - | CASSQVEGRSSGYTF | TGTGCCAGCAGCCAAGTCGAGGGGCGTTCGAGTGGCTACACCTTC
TRBJ1-5 | - | TRBV4-3 | few | CASSQVVVGQGVNQPQHF | TGCGCCAGCAGCCAAGTAGTTGTCGGGCAGGGAGTCAATCAGCCCCAGCATTTT
TRBJ2-7 | - | TRBV6-5 | - | CASSKQTFYEQYF | TGTGCCAGCAGTAAACAGACATTCTACGAGCAGTACTTC
TRBJ1-2 | TRBD1 | TRBV29-1 | - | CSVERTGTGYTF | TGCAGCGTTGAAAGGACAGGGACGGGCTACACCTTC
TRBJ2-1 | - | TRBV9 | - | CASSNPDRFPQFF | TGTGCCAGCAGCAACCCAGACAGGTTCCCCCAGTTCTTC
TRBJ1-2 | - | TRBV6-6 | - | CASSYSGLTINYGYTF | TGTGCCAGCAGTTACTCGGGACTTACCATTAACTATGGCTACACCTTC
TRBJ2-2 | - | TRBV3-1/TRBV3-2 | - | CASSQAGLAGELFF | TGTGCCAGCAGCCAGGCCGGGCTAGCCGGGGAGCTGTTTTTT
TRBJ2-1 | TRBD1 | TRBV7-9 | - | CASSLRQGGNNEQFF | TGTGCCAGCAGCTTACGACAGGGGGGCAACAATGAGCAGTTCTTC
TRBJ1-5 | TRBD1 | TRBV6-1 | - | CASSETWTGPFNQPQHF | TGTGCCAGCAGTGAGACGTGGACAGGGCCGTTCAATCAGCCCCAGCATTTT
TRBJ2-7 | - | TRBV2 | - | CASSGAYAYEQYF | TGTGCCAGCAGTGGGGCGTACGCCTACGAGCAGTACTTC
TRBJ1-5 | TRBD1 | TRBV6-5 | - | CASSYRGQGDQPQHF | TGTGCCAGCAGTTACAGGGGACAGGGTGATCAGCCCCAGCATTTT
TRBJ1-5 | - | TRBV12-5 | - | CASGPGRDQPQHF | TGTGCTAGTGGCCCTGGCCGTGATCAGCCCCAGCATTTT
TRBJ2-3 | - | TRBV25-1 | - | CASSRSGTDTQYF | TGTGCCAGCAGCCGTTCAGGAACAGATACGCAGTATTTT
TRBJ2-1 | TRBD2 | TRBV18 | - | CASSSGGSHYNEQFF | TGTGCCAGCTCATCGGGAGGGTCCCACTACAATGAGCAGTTCTTC
TRBJ2-1 | TRBD2 | TRBV6-2/TRBV6-3 | - | CASSYLLAGAHNEQFF | TGTGCCAGCAGTTACCTACTAGCGGGGGCACACAATGAGCAGTTCTTC
TRBJ1-4 | - | TRBV10-3 | - | CAISAGGREKLFF | TGTGCCATCAGTGCGGGGGGGCGTGAAAAACTGTTTTTT
TRBJ2-1 | TRBD2 | TRBV2 | - | CASIGSRAGGNEQFF | TGTGCCAGCATTGGGAGTCGAGCGGGGGGCAATGAGCAGTTCTTC